A selection of T cell receptor beta chains follows, all from one sample in a study of shared clonotypes between healthy human individuals. TCRdb's copy holds only in-frame clones and misses some; the assay was immunoSEQ multiplex PCR. The repertoire consists of around 2,000,000 clones, with about 95% occurring once and the leading ten covering about 1.1%. The sample comprised naive CD8+ T cells sorted from blood. Source of these receptors: a man between 18 and 29 years old in good health. CDR3s include the opening cysteine and the closing phenylalanine or tryptophan. The D gene is left open where the match is weak. Rows give clone size only sometimes, using once, few, many, or a class for an expanded clone.

TRBV9	-	TRBJ2-7	-	14	TGTGCCAGCAGCCCCCGCGGCAGCTCCTACGAGCAGTACTTC	CASSPRGSSYEQYF
TRBV28	-	TRBJ2-7	-	12	TGTGCCAGCAGCCCCGCGGGTTTCGAGCAGTACTTC	CASSPAGFEQYF
TRBV30	-	TRBJ2-5	TRBD1	15	TGTGCCTGGGGGACCCGGGACAGGGTTGCCGAGACCCAGTACTTC	CAWGTRDRVAETQYF
TRBV7-9	-	TRBJ2-3	-	15	TGTGCCAGCAGCTTTTGGTATATGGGCGCAGATACGCAGTATTTT	CASSFWYMGADTQYF
TRBV15	-	TRBJ2-7	-	12	TGTGCCACCAGCAGTTACAGCTACGAGCAGTACTTC	CATSSYSYEQYF
TRBV25-1	-	TRBJ2-7	TRBD2	12	TGTGCCAGCAGTGCGGGGGGGTACGAGCAGTACTTC	CASSAGGYEQYF
TRBV30	-	TRBJ2-1	-	13	TGTGCCTGGAGTGGACTTGCCCCCCATGAGCAGTTCTTC	CAWSGLAPHEQFF
TRBV5-1	-	TRBJ2-3	-	12	TGCGCCAGCAGCTTGTTTTCAGATACGCAGTATTTT	CASSLFSDTQYF
TRBV6-4	-	TRBJ1-1	-	12	TGTGCCAGCCAACACGAGGGTATTGAAGCTTTCTTT	CASQHEGIEAFF
TRBV11-2	once	TRBJ2-2	-	13	TGTGCCAGCAGCTTAGGAGGCGCCGGGGAGCTGTTTTTT	CASSLGGAGELFF
TRBV11-2	-	TRBJ2-5	-	15	TGTGCCAGCAGCTTAACTTCGAGGGGTGAAGAGACCCAGTACTTC	CASSLTSRGEETQYF
TRBV7-9	-	TRBJ2-3	TRBD1	15	TGTGCCAGCAGCATACCGCGAGGGGGCGTCGATACGCAGTATTTT	CASSIPRGGVDTQYF
TRBV30	-	TRBJ2-7	TRBD1	12	TGTGCCTGGAGTGCGGACAGGGGGAGGCAGTACTTC	CAWSADRGRQYF
TRBV13	once	TRBJ2-3	-	15	TGTGCCAGCAGCGGAGCTAGGTTCGGCTCAGATACGCAGTATTTT	CASSGARFGSDTQYF
TRBV4-3	-	TRBJ2-7	-	15	TGCGCCAGCAGCCAAGAAACAGGAGCTGGATACGAGCAGTACTTC	CASSQETGAGYEQYF
TRBV7-9	-	TRBJ2-1	-	14	TGTGCCAGCAGCTCCGGCGGGATAATCGATGAGCAGTTCTTC	CASSSGGIIDEQFF
TRBV13	-	TRBJ1-4	TRBD1	17	TGTGCCAGCAGCTTGTTAACAGGGGAAGAAACTAATGAAAAACTGTTTTTT	CASSLLTGEETNEKLFF
TRBV6-5	-	TRBJ2-3	-	14	TGTGCCAGCAGCCAGATGGGCAGTACAGATACGCAGTATTTT	CASSQMGSTDTQYF
TRBV7-8	-	TRBJ2-5	TRBD2	15	TGTGCCAGCAGCTTAATTAGCGGGAGTTTAGAGACCCAGTACTTC	CASSLISGSLETQYF
TRBV12-5	-	TRBJ1-2	TRBD1	17	TGTGCTAGTGGTTTGGCCCTACAGGGGAAGAGTAACTATGGCTACACCTTC	CASGLALQGKSNYGYTF
TRBV29-1	once	TRBJ2-3	TRBD2	14	TGCAGCGTTGAAGCTGGACTAGCGGGGGCTACGCAGTATTTT	CSVEAGLAGATQYF
TRBV5-4	-	TRBJ1-1	-	14	TGTGCCAGCAGCCCGGACAGACCGAACACTGAAGCTTTCTTT	CASSPDRPNTEAFF
TRBV10-3	-	TRBJ2-7	-	16	TGTGCCATCAGTGAGTTGGAGGGGTTGAGCTCCTACGAGCAGTACTTC	CAISELEGLSSYEQYF
TRBV30	once	TRBJ2-7	TRBD1	14	TGTGCCTGGAGCACCGGGACAGGGTCCTACGAGCAGTACTTC	CAWSTGTGSYEQYF
TRBV2	few	TRBJ1-4	-	12	TGTGCCAGCAAAACAAGGGTCGGAAAACTGTTTTTT	CASKTRVGKLFF
TRBV10-2	-	TRBJ2-2	-	13	TGCGCCAGCAGTGATAGGAACACCGGGGAGCTGTTTTTT	CASSDRNTGELFF
TRBV5-1	-	TRBJ2-7	-	14	TGCGCCAGCAGCTGGGATATCGCGGGGTTCGAGCAGTACTTC	CASSWDIAGFEQYF
TRBV9	-	TRBJ2-3	-	17	TGTGCCAGCAGCGGGGTCAGGGATAGTTCCAGCACAGATACGCAGTATTTT	CASSGVRDSSSTDTQYF
TRBV27	-	TRBJ2-3	-	13	TGTGCCAGCAGAGATACCGCACCAGATACGCAGTATTTT	CASRDTAPDTQYF
TRBV4-1	-	TRBJ2-2	-	16	TGCGCCAGCAGCCAAACCAGGGATCCGAACACCGGGGAGCTGTTTTTT	CASSQTRDPNTGELFF
TRBV4-1	-	TRBJ2-7	-	13	TGCGCCAGCAGCCAAGATAGGGGATACGAGCAGTACTTC	CASSQDRGYEQYF
TRBV28	once	TRBJ1-6	-	15	TGTGCCAGCAGTTTAATGGGGGGTGCTAATTCACCCCTCCACTTT	CASSLMGGANSPLHF
TRBV5-1	-	TRBJ2-1	TRBD1	16	TGCGCCAGCAGCTTGGCCGGGACAGCCTATTCTAATGAGCAGTTCTTC	CASSLAGTAYSNEQFF
TRBV11-2	-	TRBJ2-5	TRBD2	18	TGTGCCAGCAGCTTAGGGACTAGCGGGCTAGTCAGGGGAGAGACCCAGTACTTC	CASSLGTSGLVRGETQYF
TRBV7-9	-	TRBJ1-5	TRBD1	17	TGTGCCAGCAGCCCGACTGGGACAGCTAAAGACAATCAGCCCCAGCATTTT	CASSPTGTAKDNQPQHF
TRBV5-1	-	TRBJ2-6	TRBD1	20	TGCGCCAGCAGCTTGGGAGGGACAGGGTTTCCCCACTCTGGGGCCAACGTCCTGACTTTC	CASSLGGTGFPHSGANVLTF
TRBV7-9	-	TRBJ1-2	-	15	TGTGCCAGCAGCTTAGTTACGGTCAGGGAAAATGGCTACACCTTC	CASSLVTVRENGYTF
TRBV5-6	once	TRBJ2-7	-	15	TGTGCCAGCAGCTTAGGCGGGTTGGCGATCTACGAGCAGTACTTC	CASSLGGLAIYEQYF
TRBV5-8	-	TRBJ1-2	-	13	TGTGCCAGCTTCCTCGGGGCCAAGTCTGGCTACACCTTC	CASFLGAKSGYTF
TRBV5-6	-	TRBJ2-7	-	13	TGTGCCAGCAGCTTGGTACGGTCCTACGAGCAGTACTTC	CASSLVRSYEQYF
TRBV4-1	-	TRBJ1-2	-	13	TGCGCCAGCAGCCAAACGGGGGGCTCTGGCTACACCTTC	CASSQTGGSGYTF
TRBV5-4	-	TRBJ1-6	-	13	TGTGCCAGCAGCTTGGTGGGGAATTCACCCCTCCACTTT	CASSLVGNSPLHF
TRBV7-9	-	TRBJ2-7	TRBD2	15	TGTGCCAGCAGCTTAGGTGGGACTAGCGGCTACGAGCAGTACTTC	CASSLGGTSGYEQYF
TRBV9	-	TRBJ1-6	-	14	TGTGCCAGCTCCGGGGGGGGGAATAATTCACCCCTCCACTTT	CASSGGGNNSPLHF
TRBV19	-	TRBJ2-2	TRBD1	14	TGTGCCAGTAGGGGACAGATAAACACCGGGGAGCTGTTTTTT	CASRGQINTGELFF
TRBV19	once	TRBJ1-1	-	13	TGTGCCAGTAGCGAAACAGGTGGTACTGAAGCTTTCTTT	CASSETGGTEAFF
TRBV7-6	-	TRBJ2-2	-	14	TGTGCCAGCAGCTTAGCCGGGAGAGTCGGGGAGCTGTTTTTT	CASSLAGRVGELFF
TRBV18	-	TRBJ2-7	TRBD1	16	TGTGCCAGCTCACCTCCCCCCGGGACAGGGCTTTACGAGCAGTACTTC	CASSPPPGTGLYEQYF
TRBV19	-	TRBJ2-7	-	13	TGTGCCAGTAGTATCGGGCCGGAGGGCGAGCAGTACTTC	CASSIGPEGEQYF
TRBV5-6	once	TRBJ2-4	TRBD2	13	TGTGCCAGCAGCACGGGACTAGTCAGCATTCAGTACTTC	CASSTGLVSIQYF
TRBV23-1	-	TRBJ1-5	-	17	TGCGCCAGCAGCCGGGGGGCAGGGGATGAGGGCAATCAGCCCCAGCATTTT	CASSRGAGDEGNQPQHF
TRBV27	-	TRBJ1-6	-	14	TGTGCCAGCAGTTTACTTCATATGGATTCACCCCTCCACTTT	CASSLLHMDSPLHF
TRBV2	-	TRBJ1-5	-	16	TGTGCCAGCAGTGACCTGGGGCAGGGGATCGATCAGCCCCAGCATTTT	CASSDLGQGIDQPQHF
TRBV7-9	-	TRBJ2-7	-	13	TGTGCCAGTGGATCGGGACATTACTACGAGCAGTACTTC	CASGSGHYYEQYF
TRBV13	-	TRBJ2-1	-	15	TGTGCCAGCAGCTTTCGGACTAATCCTTACAATGAGCAGTTCTTC	CASSFRTNPYNEQFF
TRBV9	-	TRBJ1-5	TRBD1	15	TGTGCCAGCAGTCCGACAGGGGATAGCAATCAGCCCCAGCATTTT	CASSPTGDSNQPQHF
TRBV5-3	-	TRBJ1-2	-	12	TGTGCCAGAAGCGCCTCCCCGGAGGGCTACACCTTC	CARSASPEGYTF